This T cell receptor (beta chain) was profiled in a study of cytomegalovirus exposure and HLA in healthy donors. Primers for the PCR totalled 60 Vbeta and 13 Jbeta. Sequencing was performed with immunoSEQ multiplex PCR; in TCRdb, only in-frame clones are kept and a portion is missing. The sample has about 150,000 clones, approximately 10% seen once. Germline CDR1 SGDLS, CDR2 YYNGEE. V was pared by 0 bases and J by 6 bases, with 8 bases of the junction left unmatched. This CDR3 is 15 amino acids long. Sequenced input: PBMCs. The chain uses TRBV9 and TRBJ1-1, with 7 bases aligning to TRBD1. This TCR was sampled from a woman between 35 and 50 years old in good health and CMV-seropositive. CDR3 in amino acids: CASSVGSGGRSEAFF. In DNA, the CDR3 is TGTGCCAGCAGCGTAGGGTCAGGGGGGCGGTCTGAAGCTTTCTTT.